This T cell receptor beta chain was recorded in a study of OX40 agonist ivuxolimab in advanced cancers. For the study at large: Dose-escalation cases comprised hepatocellular carcinoma, melanoma, renal cell or head and neck cancer.

Assay: immunoSEQ multiplex PCR; the TCRdb copy retains only in-frame clones and omits some. The sample has around 50,000 clones, 70% to 90% seen once. Germline CDR1 SGHTA, CDR2 FQGNSA. The CDR3 extends over 16 amino acids. V dropped 0 bases and J dropped 4 bases, with 13 bases sitting between them. The sample here was CD4+ or CD8+ T cells sorted from blood, taken in a trial of the OX40 agonist ivuxolimab. The chain employs TRBV7-2 and TRBJ2-1, with D maybe TRBD1 (6 bases). The TCR originated in an adult with an advanced solid tumor such as melanoma, head and neck, liver or kidney cancer. CDR3 bases: TGTGCCAGCAGCTTAGCGCTATTGACAGGTTACAATGAGCAGTTCTTC. Translating gives CASSLALLTGYNEQFF.